These 17 T cell receptor beta chains were all obtained from the same sample, sequenced in a study of T cell changes during pregnancy in multiple sclerosis. Clones were sequenced by immunoSEQ multiplex PCR, and TCRdb holds only the in-frame ones, with some missing. This sample has 45,000 to 55,000 clones, with around 92% found just once. Here the sequenced sample was CD4+ T cells from peripheral blood mononuclear cells, taken in the second trimester of pregnancy. The receptors were sampled from a female donor in good health, enrolled as a control in a pregnancy study.

The J gene is TRBJ2-6, the V gene TRBV6-5; 7 bases are shared with TRBD1. Germline V lookup: CDR1 MNHEY, CDR2 SVGAGI. V lost 10 bases to trimming and J lost 2 bases; unmatched junction nucleotides: 5. The CDR3 contains 14 residues. The CDR3 nucleotides are TGTGCCACGGCCCAGGGGGCTGGGGCCAACGTCCTGACTTTC. Its protein product is CATAQGAGANVLTF.

This chain uses TRBV20-1 with TRBJ1-1; no clear D. V was shortened by 3 bases and J by 4 bases, with 6 bases between the two germline ends. CDR1 is DFQATT, CDR2 SNEGSKA, per germline (reference sequence). The CDR3 runs 11 residues. CDR3: CSARAATEAFF. CDR3 bases: TGCAGTGCTAGGGCCGCCACTGAAGCTTTCTTT.

The rearrangement joins TRBV19 to TRBJ2-7, with 7 positions matching TRBD1. Trimming removed 6 bases from V and 7 bases from J; junction bases left unmatched: 9. Germline lookup yields CDR1 LNHDA and CDR2 SQIVND (reference sequence). The CDR3 totals 13 residues. CDR3 in DNA: TGTGCCAGTAGCGAAGGACAGGTAACAGAGCAGTACTTC. It encodes CASSEGQVTEQYF.

This clone was seen a handful of times. V usage is TRBV7-2 and J usage is TRBJ2-2; maybe TRBD1 (6 bases). V was pared by 2 bases and J by 4 bases, with 11 bases between. Germline V gives CDR1 SGHTA, CDR2 FQGNSA. There are 15 residues in the CDR3. Here the CDR3 DNA reads TGTGCCAGCAGCTTACTGGGGGCGCCCACCGGGGAGCTGTTTTTT. Translation: CASSLLGAPTGELFF. Looking up the rest from reference TRBV7-2 and TRBJ2-2 gives the full variable domain: GAGVSQSPSNKVTEKGKDVELRCDPISGHTALYWYRQSLGQGLEFLIYFQGNSAPDKSGLPSDRFSAERTGGSVSTLTIQRTQQEDSAVYLCASSLLGAPTGELFFGEGSRLTVL.

The chain uses TRBV7-2 and TRBJ1-2; D may be TRBD1 (6 bases). Per germline, CDR1 SGHTA and CDR2 FQGNSA. This CDR3 comprises 15 residues. V shed 5 bases and J shed 3 bases, with 16 bases lying between them. This CDR3 reads CASSVRNREHYGYTF. Here the CDR3 DNA reads TGTGCCAGCAGCGTAAGGAACAGGGAGCACTATGGCTACACCTTC.

The chain uses TRBV7-2 and TRBJ2-1; 12 nucleotides line up with TRBD2. Losses at the gene ends were 5 bases for V and 6 bases for J; bases not matched to a gene: 11. CDR1 SGHTA and CDR2 FQGNSA come from the germline V gene. This CDR3 has 17 residues. Written as DNA, the CDR3 is TGTGCCAGCAGCCCCCAGATGCTAGCGGGAGGGCTCAATGAGCAGTTCTTC. Translated, it gives CASSPQMLAGGLNEQFF.

V is TRBV28 and J is TRBJ2-3, with D possibly being TRBD2 (5 bases). V lost 7 bases and J lost 2, with 10 bases in between. The CDR3 contains 13 residues. The germline V gene encodes CDR1 MDHEN and CDR2 SYDVKM. The CDR3 region has the DNA TGTGCCAGCAAGTTGCGGGCCACAGATACGCAGTATTTT. Protein: CASKLRATDTQYF.

The chain combines TRBV14 with TRBJ2-5; 9 bases match TRBD2. Germline V gives CDR1 SGHDN, CDR2 FVKESK. J was trimmed by 1 base and V by 3 bases; bases with no gene match: 3. This CDR3 contains 15 residues. The CDR3 spells CASSQLLAGQETQYF. CDR3 DNA: TGTGCCAGCAGCCAGTTACTAGCGGGCCAAGAGACCCAGTACTTC.

The DNA of the CDR3 is TGTGCCTGGAGTGCGGGAGCGCTTGAGCAGTTCTTC. This codes for CAWSAGALEQFF. The chain has TRBV30 and TRBJ2-1, with D perhaps TRBD2 (6 bases). Per the germline V gene, CDR1 is GTSNPN and CDR2 is SVGIG (reference sequence). CDR3 size: 12 residues. Trimming pared 1 base from V and 9 bases from J, leaving 10 bases between.

Only one count was recorded for this clone. The chain is built from TRBV9 and TRBJ2-1, with TRBD1 as a possible D gene (6 bases). The CDR3 has 16 amino acids. CDR1 is SGDLS and CDR2 is YYNGEE in the germline V gene. The ends were cut back, 0 bases at V and 0 bases at J, with 10 bases in the middle. CDR3 in amino acids: CASSVGQGSSYNEQFF. For the CDR3, the DNA is TGTGCCAGCAGCGTAGGGCAGGGGAGCTCCTACAATGAGCAGTTCTTC.

The chain uses TRBV5-6 and TRBJ2-5; D may be TRBD1 (6 bases). The CDR3 runs 13 residues. The V and J ends lost 2 bases and 4 bases respectively, with 9 bases between them. Germline V lookup: CDR1 SGHDT, CDR2 YYEEEE. In DNA, the CDR3 is TGTGCCAGCAGCTTATCAGGGGCAGAGACCCAGTACTTC. Translated, it gives CASSLSGAETQYF.

The chain combines TRBV2 with TRBJ2-3; 8 bases are a match to TRBD2. CDR1 is SNHLY and CDR2 is FYNNEI in the germline V gene. The CDR3 loop spans 17 amino acids. V was clipped by 4 bases and J by 4 bases; unmatched bases: 13. The CDR3 loop reads CASSVGQAGEKSDTQYF. In DNA form, the CDR3 reads TGTGCCAGCAGTGTGGGCCAAGCGGGAGAGAAGTCAGATACGCAGTATTTT.

This rearrangement joins TRBV4-2 to TRBJ2-7; 7 bases map to TRBD1. V trimming: 1 base; J trimming: 5 bases; junction bases outside the gene matches: 11. The V gene's germline CDR1 is LGHNA and CDR2 YNFKEQ. The CDR3 extends over 16 amino acids. This chain's CDR3 is CASSQAFRGQGDEQYF. CDR3 DNA: TGTGCCAGCAGCCAAGCTTTCCGGGGCCAGGGGGACGAGCAGTACTTC.

The V gene is TRBV11-2, the J gene TRBJ1-4, with 9 nucleotides matching TRBD1. The germline V gene encodes CDR1 SGHAT and CDR2 FQNNGV. The CDR3 has 14 residues. V gave up 5 bases and J gave up 8 bases; unmatched junction bases: 6. The chain's CDR3 is CASSQGQGAEKLFF. The CDR3, as DNA: TGTGCCAGCAGCCAGGGACAGGGTGCGGAAAAACTGTTTTTT.

The chain combines TRBV2 with TRBJ2-5; the match to TRBD2 covers 7 bases. Unmatched junction bases numbered 10, after V lost 2 bases and J lost 7 bases. The germline V gene has CDR1 SNHLY and CDR2 FYNNEI. The CDR3 totals 15 residues. The CDR3, as DNA: TGTGCCAGCAGTGAATGGGCCAGCGGGAAAGGGACCCAGTACTTC. Its translation: CASSEWASGKGTQYF.

The chain links TRBV6-5 to TRBJ2-7, with D unresolved. Germline V CDR1 and CDR2: MNHEY, SVGAGI. CDR3 length equals 11 residues. Trimming pared 4 bases from V and 8 bases from J, leaving 9 bases between. The CDR3 sequence is CASSSSQKQYF. The CDR3 DNA sequence: TGTGCCAGCAGTTCTTCCCAGAAGCAGTACTTC.

Here the CDR3 reads CASSPLGTPENTGELFF. DNA of the CDR3: TGCGCCAGCAGCCCCCTGGGGACACCCGAAAACACCGGGGAGCTGTTTTTT. V is TRBV4-1 and J is TRBJ2-2; perhaps TRBD1 as D (6 bases). With 4 bases removed from V and 2 bases from J, the gap between germline ends came to 17 bases. CDR3 size: 17 residues. In germline, CDR1 is MGHRA, CDR2 YSYEKL.